The 31 T cell receptor beta chains below were found in one sample sequenced in a study of technical replicates of blood from a few donors (dated by TCRdb to 2017 to 2019). The method was the immunoSEQ multiplex PCR assay. TCRdb holds this immuneACCESS table with in-frame rearrangements only. Some clones are missing; in checked studies, unresolved V genes explain under half, and the rest has no known cause. The table for this sample lists around 100,000 clones; less than 95% of them were counted only once. The ten largest account for approximately 0.33% of the sample. The source material was T cells isolated from PBMCs. Every receptor here comes from a human donor in good health.

Of note for this clone: One end of the junction does not line up with germline, which may come from a read error. This sample also contains other DNA sequences that code for the same CDR3. This chain joins TRBV6-6 and TRBJ2-7; D uncertain. Germline V CDR1 and CDR2: MNHNY, SVGAGI (reference sequence). The length of the CDR3 is 16 residues. CDR3 in amino acids: CASSYSSTGFDREQYF. CDR3 nucleotide sequence: TGTGCCAGCAGCTACTCTTCCACGGGTTTCGATAGGGAGCAGTACTTC.

This clone occurred once. The chain recombines TRBV9 with TRBJ1-4; possible D gene TRBD1, 6 bases. V was clipped by 0 bases and J by 0 bases, with 6 bases between them. This CDR3 comprises 15 residues. Germline values: CDR1 SGDLS, CDR2 YYNGEE. The CDR3 is CASSVEGATNEKLFF. The CDR3 DNA is TGTGCCAGCAGCGTAGAGGGGGCAACTAATGAAAAACTGTTTTTT.

This chain connects TRBV29-1 to TRBJ2-7, with 8 positions matching TRBD2. Germline CDR1 and CDR2: SQVTM and ANQGSEA. The V segment lost 3 bases and the J segment 0 bases; nucleotides outside the gene matches: 1. This CDR3 spans 13 amino acids. The CDR3 DNA sequence: TGCAGCGTTGAGCGGGAGGACTCCTACGAGCAGTACTTC. Translated, it gives CSVEREDSYEQYF.

The chain has TRBV30 and TRBJ2-1, with D tentatively TRBD2 (5 bases). CDR3 length: 13 residues. V dropped 4 bases and J dropped 7 bases, with 14 bases sitting between them. In germline, CDR1 is GTSNPN, CDR2 SVGIG (reference sequence). DNA of the CDR3: TGTGCCTGGAACCTATCCCCGGGGAATGAGCAGTTCTTC. This codes for CAWNLSPGNEQFF.

This chain connects TRBV6-4 to TRBJ2-3, with TRBD2 identical over 12 bases. This CDR3 spans 19 amino acids. With 3 bases clipped from V and 1 base from J, the junction kept 11 bases outside the gene matches. Germline CDR1 reads MRHNA; CDR2 reads SNTAGT. For the CDR3, the DNA is TGTGCCAGCAGTGAACTCCTAGCGGGAGGGTGGATTGGCACAGATACGCAGTATTTT. The encoded protein is CASSELLAGGWIGTDTQYF.

This clone was counted only a few times. The V gene is TRBV18, the J gene TRBJ2-1; possibly TRBD2 for D (6 bases). The CDR3 runs 13 residues. Per the germline V gene, CDR1 is KGHSH and CDR2 is LQKENI. The V end lost 6 bases, the J end lost 8 bases, and 14 bases lay between the germline ends. The CDR3 reads CASSSTSLHEQFF. CDR3 in DNA: TGTGCCAGCTCGTCGACTAGTCTGCATGAGCAGTTCTTC.

The J gene is TRBJ1-1, the V gene TRBV5-4; perhaps TRBD1 as D (5 bases). CDR3 length: 15 residues. Germline V gene data show CDR1 as SGHNT and CDR2 as YYREEE (reference sequence). Trimming stripped 4 bases from V and 7 bases from J, with 20 bases between. CDR3 region: CASSNLIGVRVEAFF. CDR3 DNA sequence: TGTGCCAGCAGCAATCTGATAGGGGTAAGAGTTGAAGCTTTCTTT.

V is TRBV6-1 and J is TRBJ2-3; 10 bases are a match to TRBD2. The CDR3 contains 16 residues. Germline lookup yields CDR1 MNHNS and CDR2 SASEGT. V dropped 3 bases and J dropped 1; count of bases not matched to a gene: 4. CDR3 sequence reads: CASSDPGTSGTDTQYF. In DNA form, the CDR3 reads TGTGCCAGCAGTGACCCCGGGACTAGCGGCACAGATACGCAGTATTTT.

This clone was detected only once. The rearrangement uses TRBV9 and TRBJ2-1, with 7 positions matching TRBD2. The CDR3 sequence is 15 residues long. V trimming: 4 bases; J trimming: 2 bases; junction bases outside the gene matches: 6. Germline CDR1 and CDR2: SGDLS and YYNGEE. CDR3 sequence reads: CASSLTSDTYNEQFF. The CDR3 region has the DNA TGTGCCAGCAGCCTAACTAGCGATACCTACAATGAGCAGTTCTTC.

V and J are TRBV4-1 and TRBJ2-4, with D maybe TRBD2 (6 bases). V shed 0 bases and J shed 0 bases, with 9 bases lying between them. Germline V gene data show CDR1 as MGHRA and CDR2 as YSYEKL. CDR3 size: 16 residues. The CDR3 DNA sequence: TGCGCCAGCAGCCAAGACTTTAGCGGAGCCAAAAACATTCAGTACTTC. Translating gives CASSQDFSGAKNIQYF.

J is TRBJ1-2 and V is TRBV29-1; 7 bases agree with TRBD1. Germline loops: CDR1 SQVTM, CDR2 ANQGSEA. This CDR3 is 13 amino acids long. Trimming removed 5 bases from V and 7 bases from J; junction bases left unmatched: 10. The CDR3 DNA sequence: TGCAGCGTTACTTCTACAGGGGTCGGTGGCTACACCTTC. It codes for CSVTSTGVGGYTF.

V is TRBV27 and J is TRBJ2-7, with D perhaps TRBD1 (5 bases). The CDR3 contains 14 residues. Trimming stripped 2 bases from V and 6 bases from J, with 14 bases between. Germline CDR1 and CDR2: MNHEY and SMNVEV (reference sequence). The CDR3 nucleotides read TGTGCCAGCAGTTTAATTCAGGGTCACCGCGAGCAGTACTTC. Its protein is CASSLIQGHREQYF.

V is TRBV30 and J is TRBJ2-7, with a possible D match to TRBD2 (5 bases). This CDR3 has 14 residues. The ends were cut back, 0 bases at V and 0 bases at J, with 9 bases in the middle. The V gene's germline CDR1 is GTSNPN and CDR2 SVGIG (reference sequence). The CDR3 here is CAWSVGSGSYEQYF. The CDR3 DNA sequence: TGTGCCTGGAGTGTAGGCAGCGGCTCCTACGAGCAGTACTTC.

The chain has TRBV15 and TRBJ2-3; D uncertain. The ends were cut back, 2 bases at V and 5 bases at J, with 14 bases in the middle. The germline CDR1 and CDR2 sequences are LNHNV and YYDKDF (reference sequence). This CDR3 has 15 amino acids. The CDR3 sequence: CATSRSRIEEDTQYF. CDR3 DNA sequence: TGTGCCACCAGCAGATCACGGATAGAGGAAGATACGCAGTATTTT.

V and J are TRBV6-5 and TRBJ2-1; 7 bases map to TRBD2. V shed 6 bases, J shed 2 bases, and the junction held 1 base outside the gene matches. Germline V gives CDR1 MNHEY, CDR2 SVGAGI. The CDR3 totals 13 residues. The CDR3 region is CASRGRAYNEQFF. The CDR3 DNA sequence: TGTGCCAGCAGGGGGAGGGCCTACAATGAGCAGTTCTTC.

This chain connects TRBV28 to TRBJ1-1; weak D call: TRBD1 (5 bases). Germline values: CDR1 MDHEN, CDR2 SYDVKM. V was trimmed by 6 bases and J by 7 bases, leaving 18 bases between them. This CDR3 is 14 amino acids long. The CDR3 region has the DNA TGTGCCAGCAGCGCTCACTCGGGGGGTTTTGAAGCTTTCTTT. The encoded protein is CASSAHSGGFEAFF.

The chain links TRBV6-5 to TRBJ1-1; D not resolved. This CDR3 has 15 residues. In germline, CDR1 is MNHEY, CDR2 SVGAGI. V was trimmed by 1 base and J by 0 bases, leaving 9 bases between them. The CDR3 region has the DNA TGTGCCAGCAGTTACTTCGCCGGAGTGAACACTGAAGCTTTCTTT. Residues: CASSYFAGVNTEAFF.

The J gene is TRBJ2-1, the V gene TRBV4-2, with TRBD2 matching 8 bases. V was pared by 0 bases and J by 4 bases, with 11 bases of the junction left unmatched. Germline-derived CDR1 and CDR2 are LGHNA and YNFKEQ. This CDR3 comprises 18 residues. Here the CDR3 reads CASSQDRGAGVTYNEQFF. In nucleotides, the CDR3 is TGTGCCAGCAGCCAAGATCGAGGAGCGGGAGTTACTTACAATGAGCAGTTCTTC.

The chain uses TRBV15 and TRBJ2-1; the match to TRBD2 covers 10 bases. From germline, CDR1 is LNHNV and CDR2 YYDKDF (reference sequence). After removal of 0 bases from V and 0 bases from J, the junction contained 20 bases not matched to a gene. The CDR3 is made up of 23 amino acids. CDR3 amino acids: CATSRDPLVASGSRNFSYNEQFF. CDR3 nucleotides: TGTGCCACCAGCAGAGATCCCCTAGTGGCTAGCGGGAGTAGGAATTTCTCCTACAATGAGCAGTTCTTC. The full variable domain, completed using reference TRBV15 and TRBJ2-1, is DAMVIQNPRYQVTQFGKPVTLSCSQTLNHNVMYWYQQKSSQAPKLLFHYYDKDFNNEADTPDNFQSRRPNTSFCFLDIRSPGLGDTAMYLCATSRDPLVASGSRNFSYNEQFFGPGTRLTVL.

V is TRBV23-1 and J is TRBJ1-1; D uncertain. TRBV23-1 is identified as an open reading frame with a role that is uncertain. CDR3 length: 15 residues. V was shortened by 0 bases and J by 3 bases, with 11 bases between the two germline ends. CDR3 loop: CASSQSKQSYTEAFF. CDR3 sequence (DNA): TGCGCCAGCAGTCAATCGAAACAATCCTACACTGAAGCTTTCTTT.

J is TRBJ2-5 and V is TRBV18; D not resolved. Germline V gene sequence: CDR1 KGHSH, CDR2 LQKENI. The V end was cut by 6 bases, the J end by 2 bases, with 16 bases between. The CDR3 length is 15 residues. Written as DNA, the CDR3 is TGTGCCAGCTCCCTTACACGACAAGAGCAAGAGACCCAGTACTTC. It translates to CASSLTRQEQETQYF.

The chain uses TRBV29-1 and TRBJ2-7; D ambiguous. The CDR3 runs 14 residues. With 1 base removed from V and 2 bases from J, the gap between germline ends came to 12 bases. From germline, CDR1 is SQVTM and CDR2 ANQGSEA. The chain's CDR3 is CSVEGPGTPYEQYF. As DNA, the CDR3 is TGCAGCGTTGAAGGGCCAGGCACCCCCTACGAGCAGTACTTC.

DNA for the CDR3: TGTGCCACCTACCAGGGGGGAAACACTGAAGCTTTCTTT. This encodes CATYQGGNTEAFF. The rearrangement links TRBV15 to TRBJ1-1; TRBD1 matches 7 bases. Unmatched junction bases numbered 5, after V lost 8 bases and J lost 2 bases. Germline CDR1 LNHNV, CDR2 YYDKDF (reference sequence). The CDR3 runs to 13 residues.

The chain combines TRBV10-1 with TRBJ1-2; possible D gene TRBD1, 6 bases. The CDR3 totals 15 residues. CDR1 is WNHNN, CDR2 SYGVQD, per germline (reference sequence). V gave up 5 bases and J gave up 7 bases, with 20 bases separating them. This CDR3 reads CASSPGQSQLGGYTF. CDR3 in DNA: TGCGCCAGCAGTCCCGGACAGTCCCAACTCGGTGGCTACACCTTC.

The chain combines TRBV29-1 with TRBJ2-7, with unresolved D. The V and J ends lost 1 base and 0 bases respectively, with 7 bases between them. Germline V gives CDR1 SQVTM, CDR2 ANQGSEA. The CDR3 consists of 13 residues. CDR3 in DNA: TGCAGCGTTGAAGGGCCGGGCTCCTACGAGCAGTACTTC. Amino acid sequence: CSVEGPGSYEQYF.

The chain couples TRBV30 to TRBJ2-1; 7 nucleotides align to TRBD2. Losses at the gene ends were 4 bases for V and 4 bases for J; bases not matched to a gene: 4. The CDR3 runs to 13 residues. Germline-derived CDR1 and CDR2 are GTSNPN and SVGIG (reference sequence). In DNA, the CDR3 is TGTGCCTGGACTAGCGGAGCGTACAATGAGCAGTTCTTC. Encoded protein: CAWTSGAYNEQFF.

This chain joins TRBV11-2 and TRBJ2-7, with D unclear. The V end lost 6 bases, the J end lost 2 bases, and 14 bases lay between the germline ends. Looked up from germline, CDR1 is SGHAT and CDR2 is FQNNGV. The CDR3 sequence is 14 residues long. Written as DNA, the CDR3 is TGTGCCAGCAGTTTACAACAGATAACCTACGAGCAGTACTTC. Its protein is CASSLQQITYEQYF.

This clone was seen once. The chain couples TRBV6-6 to TRBJ1-1; D perhaps matches TRBD1 (5 bases). The CDR3 is 14 residues long. Germline V gene lookup returns CDR1 MNHNY and CDR2 SVGAGI (reference sequence). The V and J ends lost 0 bases and 3 bases respectively, with 8 bases between them. The CDR3 DNA follows: TGTGCCAGCAGTTACTCTGAAGGGGACACTGAAGCTTTCTTT. Its protein is CASSYSEGDTEAFF.

This rearrangement joins TRBV21-1 to TRBJ1-2; the table names TRBD1, a call not compared with the DNA. TRBV21-1 is annotated as a pseudogene. This CDR3 spans 19 amino acids. The CDR3 spells CASSLGTGPGLANYYGYTF. Written as DNA, the CDR3 is TGTGCCAGCTCCCTTGGGACAGGGCCGGGTTTAGCTAACTACTATGGCTACACCTTC.

The chain combines TRBV9 with TRBJ2-7; D not resolved. V was clipped by 3 bases and J by 5 bases, with 6 bases between them. Germline V gene lookup returns CDR1 SGDLS and CDR2 YYNGEE. The CDR3 is 11 residues long. DNA for the CDR3: TGTGCCAGCAGCGGCCCAGACGAGCAGTACTTC. Translated, it gives CASSGPDEQYF.

This chain links TRBV7-2 with TRBJ1-3, with D unclear. The CDR3 covers 16 residues. Germline V gene sequence: CDR1 SGHTA, CDR2 FQGNSA. V lost 3 bases and J lost 2, with 14 bases in between. The CDR3 protein is CASSFFSPTAGNTIYF. Written as DNA, the CDR3 is TGTGCCAGCAGCTTCTTTAGTCCGACTGCTGGAAACACCATATATTTT. The full variable domain, completed using reference TRBV7-2 and TRBJ1-3, is GAGVSQSPSNKVTEKGKDVELRCDPISGHTALYWYRQSLGQGLEFLIYFQGNSAPDKSGLPSDRFSAERTGGSVSTLTIQRTQQEDSAVYLCASSFFSPTAGNTIYFGEGSWLTVV.